This paragraph reports one T cell receptor (beta chain). Profiling relied on immunoSEQ multiplex PCR, and the TCRdb table lists in-frame clones only, not all of them. The profile shows about 200,000 clones, roughly 80% of them singletons. CDR3 length equals 16 residues. CDR1 is LGHNA, CDR2 YSLEER, per germline. V lost 4 bases to trimming and J lost 1 base; unmatched junction nucleotides: 5. This record belongs to a study of blood T cell repertoires in COVID-19. Study-level background: T cells, B-cell-depleted T cells, or PBMCs supplied cDNA or gDNA.

This chain joins TRBV4-3 and TRBJ1-1, with 11 bases fitting TRBD1. The sequenced sample was PBMCs or T cells enriched from blood (not recorded which). This sequence originates from a woman aged 55-69 years with acute COVID-19. The CDR3 reads CASSPGQGAWNTEAFF. The CDR3 bases are TGCGCCAGCAGCCCAGGACAGGGGGCGTGGAACACTGAAGCTTTCTTT.